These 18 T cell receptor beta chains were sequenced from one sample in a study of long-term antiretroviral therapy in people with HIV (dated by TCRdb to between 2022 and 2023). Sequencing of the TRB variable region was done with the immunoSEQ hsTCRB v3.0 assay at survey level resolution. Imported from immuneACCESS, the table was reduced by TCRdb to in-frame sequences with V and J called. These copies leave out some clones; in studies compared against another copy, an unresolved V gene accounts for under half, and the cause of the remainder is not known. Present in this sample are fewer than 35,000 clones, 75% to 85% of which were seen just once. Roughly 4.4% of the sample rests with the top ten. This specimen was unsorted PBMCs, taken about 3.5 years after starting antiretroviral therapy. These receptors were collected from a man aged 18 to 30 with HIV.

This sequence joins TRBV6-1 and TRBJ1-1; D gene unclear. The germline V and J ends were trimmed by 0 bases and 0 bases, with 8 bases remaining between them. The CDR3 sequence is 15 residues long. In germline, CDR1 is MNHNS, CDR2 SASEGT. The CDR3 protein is CASSEARTVNTEAFF. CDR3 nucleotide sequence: TGTGCCAGCAGTGAAGCGCGGACGGTGAACACTGAAGCTTTCTTT.

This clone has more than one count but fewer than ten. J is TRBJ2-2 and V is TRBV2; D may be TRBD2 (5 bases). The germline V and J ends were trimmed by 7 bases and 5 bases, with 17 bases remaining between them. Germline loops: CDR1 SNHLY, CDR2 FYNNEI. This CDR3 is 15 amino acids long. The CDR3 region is CASIRGSFPTGELFF. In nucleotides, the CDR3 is TGTGCCAGCATCAGAGGGTCTTTTCCTACCGGGGAGCTGTTTTTT.

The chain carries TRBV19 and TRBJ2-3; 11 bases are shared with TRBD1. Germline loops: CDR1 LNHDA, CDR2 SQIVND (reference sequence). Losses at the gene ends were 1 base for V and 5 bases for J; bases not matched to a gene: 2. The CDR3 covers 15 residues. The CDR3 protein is CASSIGTGGVDTQYF. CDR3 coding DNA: TGTGCCAGTAGTATAGGGACAGGGGGCGTAGATACGCAGTATTTT.

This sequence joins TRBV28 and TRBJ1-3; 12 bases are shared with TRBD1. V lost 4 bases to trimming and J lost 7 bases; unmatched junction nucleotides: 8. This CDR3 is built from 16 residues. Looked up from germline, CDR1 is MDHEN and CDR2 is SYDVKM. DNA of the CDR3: TGTGCCAGCAGTTCCGGGACAGGGGGCGCGAGGAACACCATATATTTT. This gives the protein CASSSGTGGARNTIYF.

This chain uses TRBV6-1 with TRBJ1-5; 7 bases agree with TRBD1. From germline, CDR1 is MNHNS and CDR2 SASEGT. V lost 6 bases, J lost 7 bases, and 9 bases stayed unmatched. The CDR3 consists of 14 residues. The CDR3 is CASSSQGSGQPQHF. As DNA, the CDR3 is TGTGCCAGCAGCTCACAGGGGTCAGGGCAGCCCCAGCATTTT.

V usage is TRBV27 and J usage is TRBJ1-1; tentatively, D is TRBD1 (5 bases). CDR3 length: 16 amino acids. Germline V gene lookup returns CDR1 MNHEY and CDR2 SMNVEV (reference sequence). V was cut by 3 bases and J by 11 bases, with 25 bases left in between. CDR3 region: CASSFSQRGTGLEAFF. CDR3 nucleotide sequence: TGTGCCAGCAGTTTCTCGCAAAGAGGGACGGGGCTTGAGGCTTTCTTT.

Written as DNA, the CDR3 is TGTGCCAGCACCGGGAAGGGCGATAATGAAAAACTGTTTTTT. It codes for CASTGKGDNEKLFF. This chain links TRBV7-8 with TRBJ1-4, with D unresolved. V was clipped by 7 bases and J by 4 bases, with 13 bases between them. Germline values: CDR1 SGHVS, CDR2 FQNEAQ. The CDR3 loop spans 14 amino acids.

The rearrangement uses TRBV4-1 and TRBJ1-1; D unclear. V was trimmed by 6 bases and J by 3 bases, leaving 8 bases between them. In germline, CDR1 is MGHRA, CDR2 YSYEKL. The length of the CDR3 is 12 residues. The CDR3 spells CASSIRDTEAFF. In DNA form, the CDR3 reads TGCGCCAGCAGTATCCGGGACACTGAAGCTTTCTTT.

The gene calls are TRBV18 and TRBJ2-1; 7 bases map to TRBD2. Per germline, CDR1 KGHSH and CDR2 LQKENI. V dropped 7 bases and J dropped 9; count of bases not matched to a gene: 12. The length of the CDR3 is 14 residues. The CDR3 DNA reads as TGTGCCAGCTTCAGAGCGGGATCTGAAGGTGAGCAGTTCTTC. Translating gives CASFRAGSEGEQFF.

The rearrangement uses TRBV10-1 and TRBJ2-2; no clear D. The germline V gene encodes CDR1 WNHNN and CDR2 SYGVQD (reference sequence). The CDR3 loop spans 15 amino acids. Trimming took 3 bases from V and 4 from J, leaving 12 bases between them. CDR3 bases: TGCGCCAGCAGTGAAGGTGGCAAAACCACCGGGGAGCTGTTTTTT. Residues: CASSEGGKTTGELFF.

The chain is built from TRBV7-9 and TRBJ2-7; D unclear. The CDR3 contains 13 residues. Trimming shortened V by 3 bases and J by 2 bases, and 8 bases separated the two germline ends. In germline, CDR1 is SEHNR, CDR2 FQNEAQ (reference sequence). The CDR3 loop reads CASSFPGTYEQYF. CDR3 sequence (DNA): TGTGCCAGCAGCTTCCCAGGAACCTACGAGCAGTACTTC.

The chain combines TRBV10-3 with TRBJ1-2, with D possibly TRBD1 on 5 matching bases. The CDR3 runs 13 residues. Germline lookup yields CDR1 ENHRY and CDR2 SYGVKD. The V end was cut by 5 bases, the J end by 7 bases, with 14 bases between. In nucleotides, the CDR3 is TGTGCCATCAGTTACGGACTACAGGCTGGCTACACCTTC. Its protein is CAISYGLQAGYTF.

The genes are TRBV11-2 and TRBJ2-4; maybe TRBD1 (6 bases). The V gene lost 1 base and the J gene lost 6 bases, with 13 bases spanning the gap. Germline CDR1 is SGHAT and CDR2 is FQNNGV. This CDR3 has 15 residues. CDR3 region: CASSLVGGGGNIQYF. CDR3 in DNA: TGTGCCAGCAGCTTAGTAGGGGGTGGTGGAAACATTCAGTACTTC.

The chain's CDR3 is CASSSLGAAKNIQYF. The CDR3 nucleotides read TGTGCCAGCAGCTCCTTGGGGGCTGCCAAAAACATTCAGTACTTC. The chain carries TRBV7-9 and TRBJ2-4; a weak D match, TRBD1 (6 bases). This CDR3 has 15 amino acids. The V and J ends lost 4 bases and 1 base respectively, with 11 bases between them. Per the germline V gene, CDR1 is SEHNR and CDR2 is FQNEAQ (reference sequence).

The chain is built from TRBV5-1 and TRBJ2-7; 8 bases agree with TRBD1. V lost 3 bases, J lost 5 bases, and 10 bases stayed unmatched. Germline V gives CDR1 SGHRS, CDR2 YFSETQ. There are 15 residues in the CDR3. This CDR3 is CASSYPDRVENEQYF. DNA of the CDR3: TGCGCCAGCAGCTATCCGGACAGGGTGGAAAACGAGCAGTACTTC.

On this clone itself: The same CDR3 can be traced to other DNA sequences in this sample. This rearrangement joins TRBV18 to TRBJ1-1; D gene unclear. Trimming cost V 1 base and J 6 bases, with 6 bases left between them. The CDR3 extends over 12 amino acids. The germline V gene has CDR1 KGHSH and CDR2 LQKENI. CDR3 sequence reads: CASSPQGSEAFF. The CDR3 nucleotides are TGTGCCAGCTCACCACAGGGATCTGAAGCTTTCTTT.

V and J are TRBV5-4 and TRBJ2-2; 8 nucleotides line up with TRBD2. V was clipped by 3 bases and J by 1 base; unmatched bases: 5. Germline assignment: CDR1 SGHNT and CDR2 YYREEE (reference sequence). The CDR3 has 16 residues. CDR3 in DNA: TGTGCCAGCAGCTCTCAGCGGGAGATGAACACCGGGGAGCTGTTTTTT. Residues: CASSSQREMNTGELFF.

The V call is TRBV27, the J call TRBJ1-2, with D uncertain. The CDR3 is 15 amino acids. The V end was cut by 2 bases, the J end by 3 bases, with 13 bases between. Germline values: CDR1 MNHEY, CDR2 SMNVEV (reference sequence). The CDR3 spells CASSLRGQRDYGYTF. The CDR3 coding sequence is TGTGCCAGCAGTTTAAGAGGGCAAAGGGACTATGGCTACACCTTC.